This T cell receptor beta chain was retrieved from a study of cytomegalovirus exposure and HLA in healthy donors (TCRdb year 2017). Regarding the complete study: According to an earlier analysis of several hundred of the donors, about 179 million T cells yielded over 90 million unique TCR beta sequences and roughly 280 Gb of sequence data. Approximately 300 gigabases of sequencing data and around 85 million unique TCR sequences made up an early release that covered roughly 670 HLA-typed donors. Of the approximately 400 genotyped donors, 65% to 90% fell in the genetic ancestry cluster associated with self-reported Caucasian donors. The study was designed to test whether signatures of past pathogen exposure could be identified by cataloging public T cell receptors. Using immunosequencing, the study profiled T cell repertoires from 500 to 800 subjects and related those repertoires to cytomegalovirus serostatus. Along with the roughly 610-subject first cohort, a separate validation cohort of approximately 110 different subjects was used. High-throughput TCR immunosequencing, statistical association of individual TCRs with disease status, and machine learning were combined to predict cytomegalovirus infection status. In a later analysis, previously published TCR beta repertoires from 670 or so donors were re-analyzed and high-resolution HLA genotyping was added so that TCR occurrence patterns could be studied. In the later analysis, no new phenotypic data were used to find candidate immune exposures; instead, reliance was placed on TCR beta sequences and their occurrence across donors. In an earlier analysis of a few hundred of the donors, high-throughput TCR beta sequencing was used to judge whether each TCR beta V gene segment behaved as functional or pseudogenic. Donor age, sex, ethnicity and CMV serostatus were compiled together with the repertoire data. A later genetic analysis took genome-wide SNP genotypes for about 55% of the roughly 700 donors and used that subset as a discovery cohort. All discovery cohort repertoires had been generated on a single sequencing platform. Class I and class II HLA loci were covered by the typing at four-digit resolution. The number of typed donors differed by locus: about 629-640 for A, B, C, DRB1 and DQB1; some 540 for DQA1; over 600 for DPA1; and roughly 470 for DPB1. Because of strong linkage in the cohort, five DR-DQ haplotypes were treated as single units for association and clustering. On average, roughly 240,000 unique TCR beta nucleotide sequences were sequenced per donor among 300 to 500 genotyped donors of the cohort, with around 19% of those sequences being non-productive.

Study-level results and caveats: In a later analysis, the rate of TCR association differed among HLA loci, with DRB1 alleles having the most associated TCRs and HLA-C alleles having the fewest. Across donors, most TCR sequences were observed very rarely, whereas some public TCRs were present in many individuals. According to the authors, the approach could potentially be generalized to other disease states and immunological phenotypes. In an earlier analysis of some 500 of the donors, most TCR beta V segments appeared in productive rearrangements about 90% or about 30% of the time, broadly matching IMGT annotations. The classifier was reported to diagnose cytomegalovirus status with high specificity and sensitivity in both the original cohort and the validation cohort. Assigning TCR associations to individual alleles was difficult when HLA alleles, especially DR and DQ, strongly co-occurred. Presence/absence analyses assumed roughly uniform sequencing depth across donors, an assumption that may not hold. In vitro tests confirmed that three of the cytomegalovirus-associated TCR beta chains recognize cytomegalovirus antigens. In a later analysis, most CMV-associated TCR beta chains were found to appear HLA-restricted, with HLA associations seemingly driven largely by CMV exposure. A cluster of highly shared sequence variants was judged likely to represent a technical artifact of the sequencing pipeline. A further reported finding was that TCR beta sequences accurately predicted the HLA-A and HLA-B alleles for most subjects in the first cohort. Compared with the roughly 720-donor mean, donors in an Asian-associated ancestry cluster had fewer N-insertions in productive TCRs, according to a later genetic analysis. The 87-base-pair reads could not distinguish some IMGT-functional V segments, including TRBV6-2 and TRBV6-3, so those segments were excluded. Linkage disequilibrium might explain the correlated functional status among segregating V segments, but an unknown experimental factor could not be excluded. Because counts were too low, about 15 rarely observed V segments, including chromosome 9 orphons, were left out of the earlier analysis of a few hundred of the donors. In a later analysis, HLA-associated TCR beta chains showed more clonal expansion and lower generation probabilities than non-associated chains that were equally common. In this cohort, only TCR beta chains were sequenced, and detectable features were limited by the absence of alpha or paired-chain data. According to a later analysis, parvovirus B19, influenza, CMV and Epstein-Barr virus appeared linked to several top co-occurrence clusters. For the cohort, immune exposure information was limited to CMV serostatus. In the study, some 160 TCR beta chains were listed as associated with cytomegalovirus. Specific HLA alleles were associated with 15,000 to 20,000 TCR beta sequences at a false discovery rate of 0.05 in a later analysis. Because HLA typing was missing for some donors at each locus, association tests included only the typed subset. In a later genetic analysis, a missense DCLRE1C variant was associated with V-gene and J-gene trimming of TCR beta chains, and the association was replicated in an independent cohort.

Trimmed from V: 3 bases; trimmed from J: 3 bases; junction bases lacking a gene match: 2. Inclusive of the bounding cysteine and phenylalanine, the CDR3 is 16 residues long. Of all the DNA, just the CDR3 is kept, 48 bases in frame from base 1. CDR1 and CDR2 (MGHRA, YSYEKL) derive from the germline V gene. In the case of this clone: Its antigen is currently not known. The sample holds no much larger clone one base away, and base qualities are not on file.

The cohort comprised some 730 healthy bone marrow donors. Cohort members were all nominally healthy when sampled, although unrecorded immune exposures were likely present. The donor was CMV seropositive and was included in the group of almost 300 seropositive cohort members. Every donor gave a peripheral blood sample, and the peripheral blood mononuclear cells from that sample were used for TCR beta sequencing. The Qiagen DNeasy Blood Extraction Kit was used to extract genomic DNA from the blood cell samples. The library came from the immunoSEQ multiplex PCR assay. For the multiplex PCR, a mixture combining 60 forward primers for TCR Vbeta segments and 13 reverse primers for TCR Jbeta segments was used. The CDR3 region of rearranged TCR beta genes was amplified from genomic DNA with a multiplex PCR assay. On the Illumina HiSeq System, the amplified TCR beta libraries were sequenced as 87-base-pair reads. Processing in the source paper ran as follows. A later analysis tallied around 87 million unique TCR beta chains across the 610 or so repertoires, and approximately 12 million of those chains were shared by two or more donors. To remove PCR and sequencing errors, raw reads were error-corrected and collapsed into unique sequences using a nearest-neighbor algorithm that merged closely related sequences. CDR3 sequences were aligned to IMGT reference sequences to assign V, D and J gene segments. Each retained sequence needed at least a six-nucleotide match to both a V gene segment and a J gene segment. Rearrangements were called productive when the CDR3 lacked stop codons and stayed in frame with V and J; all others were non-productive. Following IMGT convention, CDR3 was defined as the stretch from the second conserved V-encoded cysteine to the conserved J-encoded phenylalanine. The earlier analysis of 450 to 750 of the donors excluded any sequence lacking an unambiguous match to a single V gene segment. An earlier analysis of fewer than 750 of the donors classified V segments as functional when productive rearrangements were above 56.7% and as segregating when the standard deviation between donors was above 5%. A statistical classification framework was developed to diagnose cytomegalovirus status using the catalog of TCR beta chain sequences. In a later analysis, TCR nucleotide sequences were compared against IMGT/GENE-DB human TR gene sequences so that V and J genes could be assigned. In a later analysis, CDR3 sequences and most-parsimonious VDJ recombination scenarios were assigned using the TCRdist pipeline. A later analysis defined each TCR beta chain by its CDR3 amino acid sequence plus V-gene family, and excluded reads lacking a unique V-gene family. In a later analysis, nearly 600 highly shared, low-generation-probability nucleotide sequences were removed to address suspected cross-contamination and a sequencing artifact. A later analysis calculated a clonal expansion index for each public chain from normalized within-repertoire ranks of inferred template counts. In a later analysis, generation probabilities were computed using a VDJ recombination model fitted to out-of-frame rearrangements, and the results were checked against IGoR. A later analysis scored TCR-TCR, TCR-HLA and TCR-CMV co-occurrence with hypergeometric tests, applying a repertoire-size bias correction to TCR pairs. A later analysis estimated false discovery rates by permuting HLA or CMV assignments 20 times. In a later analysis, co-occurring TCRs were grouped using DBSCAN, with TCRdist sequence similarity added in when clustering inside HLA-allele-positive subsets. Repertoires with fewer than 30,000 or more than 120,000 public chains, plus five repertoires with anomalous nucleotide sharing, were excluded from co-occurrence clustering. TCRdb obtained this table from immuneACCESS and retained in-frame rearrangements with V and J assigned. These tables miss some clones; where compared with another copy, unresolved V genes account for less than half of the shortfall, and the remainder is unexplained. The V and J calls and the clone size are those of that table, but D and trimming were determined from the DNA. The sample table records about 94,000 clones; around 74% of these occur just once. The ten largest account for roughly 7% of the sample.

This sequence originates from a man aged 35-49 years in good health and CMV-seropositive. Rearrangement joined TRBV4-1 to TRBJ1-4; the junction holds 12 bases that match TRBD1. The specimen sequenced was PBMCs. DNA sequence: TGCGCCAGCAGCCAGGGACAGGGGGCCGCTAATGAAAAACTGTTTTTT. Its coded protein is CASSQGQGAANEKLFF.